The 11 T cell receptor beta chains below come from one sample, sequenced in a study of T cell responses to AZD1222 COVID-19 vaccine. Sequencing used immunoSEQ multiplex PCR; TCRdb keeps in-frame clones, though not all of them. Among roughly 140,000 clones, 90% were seen once, and the ten largest hold around 3.5%. The sequences come from peripheral blood, collected on day 0 of AZD1222 vaccination. The receptors come from an adult in good health.

The chain couples TRBV29-1 to TRBJ1-5; D perhaps matches TRBD1 (5 bases). Looked up from germline, CDR1 is SQVTM and CDR2 is ANQGSEA. V lost 3 bases to trimming and J lost 1 base, with 10 bases between them. The CDR3 has 14 amino acids. The CDR3 DNA follows: TGCAGCGTTGAGTTTGGGGGAAGCAATCAGCCCCAGCATTTT. The encoded protein is CSVEFGGSNQPQHF.

V and J are TRBV6-4 and TRBJ2-7; 8 bases agree with TRBD2. CDR1 is MRHNA and CDR2 is SNTAGT in the germline V gene. The J segment lost 7 bases and the V segment lost 2 bases, leaving 4 bases of the junction unmatched. There are 13 residues in the CDR3. CDR3 DNA sequence: TGTGCCAGCAGTGACGCTAGCGGGCTAGAGCAGTACTTC. Translating gives CASSDASGLEQYF.

This clone has more than one count but fewer than ten. The chain employs TRBV15 and TRBJ2-7, with 10 nucleotides matching TRBD1. This CDR3 spans 15 amino acids. V shed 1 base and J 7 bases; nucleotides not matched to a gene: 7. Germline CDR1 LNHNV, CDR2 YYDKDF (reference sequence). Here the CDR3 DNA reads TGTGCCACCAGCAGAGTTGACAGGGGGCGAGGGGAGCAGTACTTC. Its translation is CATSRVDRGRGEQYF.

The gene calls are TRBV7-8 and TRBJ2-7; 7 bases are a match to TRBD1. This CDR3 region has 15 residues. The germline V gene encodes CDR1 SGHVS and CDR2 FQNEAQ. The ends lost 3 bases at V and 3 bases at J; junction bases unmatched: 8. The DNA of the CDR3 is TGTGCCAGCAGCTTGGGACAGCGACCTAACTACGAGCAGTACTTC. Translated, it gives CASSLGQRPNYEQYF.

The chain carries TRBV30 and TRBJ2-7, with 9 bases aligning to TRBD2. V gave up 0 bases and J gave up 2 bases; unmatched junction bases: 8. The CDR3 loop spans 16 amino acids. CDR1 and CDR2 (germline): GTSNPN, SVGIG (reference sequence). The chain's CDR3 is CAWSVIRLADPYEQYF. The CDR3 nucleotides read TGTGCCTGGAGTGTAATCCGACTAGCGGACCCCTACGAGCAGTACTTC.

This chain joins TRBV27 and TRBJ1-5, with D perhaps TRBD1 (5 bases). The V end lost 3 bases, the J end lost 7 bases, and 10 bases lay between the germline ends. In germline, CDR1 is MNHEY, CDR2 SMNVEV (reference sequence). The length of the CDR3 is 13 residues. In nucleotides, the CDR3 is TGTGCCAGCAGTTTGGGGCTTACACAGCCCCAGCATTTT. It translates to CASSLGLTQPQHF.

This chain uses TRBV3-1 (or the pseudogene TRBV3-2) with TRBJ1-5; D ambiguous. Trimming took 4 bases from V and 5 from J, leaving 9 bases between them. The CDR3 length is 13 residues. Germline CDR1 is LGHDT and CDR2 is YNNKEL (reference sequence). The CDR3 region is CASSPRPYQPQHF. The CDR3 nucleotides are TGTGCCAGCAGCCCCCGGCCCTATCAGCCCCAGCATTTT.

V gene TRBV12-5 combines with J gene TRBJ1-1, with D perhaps TRBD1 (6 bases). The CDR3 has 14 residues. Trimming took off 5 bases at V and 4 bases at J, with 14 bases between the two ends. From germline, CDR1 is LGHNT and CDR2 FRNRAP. CDR3 amino acids: CASGPPGRGTEAFF. In nucleotides, the CDR3 is TGTGCTAGTGGTCCGCCGGGCAGGGGCACTGAAGCTTTCTTT.

The V and J genes are TRBV6-6 and TRBJ1-1; D remains ambiguous. Looked up from germline, CDR1 is MNHNY and CDR2 is SVGAGI (reference sequence). V lost 7 bases and J lost 10, with 4 bases in between. This CDR3 comprises 8 residues. The DNA for the CDR3 is TGTGCCAGCACCACAGCTTTCTTT. This gives the protein CASTTAFF.

The gene calls are TRBV30 and TRBJ1-2; 8 positions match TRBD1. From germline, CDR1 is GTSNPN and CDR2 SVGIG (reference sequence). The V and J ends lost 5 bases and 4 bases, in that order; junction bases with no gene match: 9. The CDR3 extends over 14 amino acids. The CDR3 protein is CAWGGQELFYGYTF. For the CDR3, the DNA is TGTGCCTGGGGGGGACAGGAGTTGTTCTATGGCTACACCTTC.

The CDR3 region has the DNA TGTGCCAGCAGCAAAAAGGGCAGGGGGGCTTTCTTT. Protein: CASSKKGRGAFF. V is TRBV21-1 and J is TRBJ1-1; TRBD1 reflects the table's D call only, with no check against the DNA. TRBV21-1 is noted as a pseudogene. There are 12 residues in the CDR3.